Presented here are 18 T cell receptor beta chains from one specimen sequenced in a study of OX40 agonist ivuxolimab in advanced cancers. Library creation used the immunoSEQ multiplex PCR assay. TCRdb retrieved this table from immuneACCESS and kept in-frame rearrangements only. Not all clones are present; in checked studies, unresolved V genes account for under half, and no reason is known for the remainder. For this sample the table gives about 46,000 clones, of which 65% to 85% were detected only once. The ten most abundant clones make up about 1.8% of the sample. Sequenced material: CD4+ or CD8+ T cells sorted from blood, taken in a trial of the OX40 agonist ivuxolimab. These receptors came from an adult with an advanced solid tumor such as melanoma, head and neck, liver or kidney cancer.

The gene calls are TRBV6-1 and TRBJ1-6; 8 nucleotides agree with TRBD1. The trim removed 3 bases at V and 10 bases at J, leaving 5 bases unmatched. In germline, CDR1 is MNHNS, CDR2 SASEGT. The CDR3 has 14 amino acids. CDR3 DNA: TGTGCCAGCAGTGACGGACAGGGTCGATCACCCCTCCACTTT. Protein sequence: CASSDGQGRSPLHF.

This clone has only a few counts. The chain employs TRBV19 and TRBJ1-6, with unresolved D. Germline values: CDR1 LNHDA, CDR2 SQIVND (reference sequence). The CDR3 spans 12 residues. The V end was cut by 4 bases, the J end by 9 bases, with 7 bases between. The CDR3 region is CASSTRGSPLHF. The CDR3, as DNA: TGTGCCAGTAGTACCCGCGGTTCACCCCTCCACTTT.

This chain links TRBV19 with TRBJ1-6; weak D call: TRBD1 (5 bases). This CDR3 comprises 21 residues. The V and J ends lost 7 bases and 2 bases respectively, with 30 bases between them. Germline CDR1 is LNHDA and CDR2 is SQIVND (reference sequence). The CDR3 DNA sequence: TGTGCCAGTACCCCCAGTGCATCGGGGCTAAAGTTGAGGGCCTATAATTCACCCCTCCACTTT. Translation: CASTPSASGLKLRAYNSPLHF.

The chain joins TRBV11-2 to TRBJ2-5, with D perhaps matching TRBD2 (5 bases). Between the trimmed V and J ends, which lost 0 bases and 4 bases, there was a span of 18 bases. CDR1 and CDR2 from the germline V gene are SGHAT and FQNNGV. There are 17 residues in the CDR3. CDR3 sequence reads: CASSLDGWTSPRETQYF. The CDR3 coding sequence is TGTGCCAGCAGCTTAGATGGCTGGACTTCCCCCCGAGAGACCCAGTACTTC.

DNA of the CDR3: TGTGCCAGCAGCCTCACAGATACGCAGTATTTT. Its protein is CASSLTDTQYF. This chain connects TRBV25-1 to TRBJ2-3; D is uncertain. This CDR3 has 11 amino acids. V was trimmed by 6 bases and J by 2 bases, leaving 3 bases between them. CDR1 is MGHDK, CDR2 SYGVNS, per germline. Combining the CDR3 with reference TRBV25-1 and TRBJ2-3 gives the whole variable domain EADIYQTPRYLVIGTGKKITLECSQTMGHDKMYWYQQDPGMELHLIHYSYGVNSTEKGDLSSESTVSRIRTEHFPLTLESARPSHTSQYLCASSLTDTQYFGPGTRLTVL.

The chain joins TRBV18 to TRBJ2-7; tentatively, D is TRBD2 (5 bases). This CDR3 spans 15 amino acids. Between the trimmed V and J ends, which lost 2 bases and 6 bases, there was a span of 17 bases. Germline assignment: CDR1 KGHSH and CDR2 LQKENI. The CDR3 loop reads CASSPLGSGFGEQYF. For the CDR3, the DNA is TGTGCCAGCTCACCATTAGGGTCGGGGTTCGGCGAGCAGTACTTC.

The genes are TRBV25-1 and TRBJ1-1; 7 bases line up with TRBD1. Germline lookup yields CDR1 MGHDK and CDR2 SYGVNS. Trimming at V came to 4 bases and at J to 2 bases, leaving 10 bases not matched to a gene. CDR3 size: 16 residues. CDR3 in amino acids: CASSANKGQRNTEAFF. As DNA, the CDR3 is TGTGCCAGCAGTGCCAATAAGGGACAGCGAAACACTGAAGCTTTCTTT.

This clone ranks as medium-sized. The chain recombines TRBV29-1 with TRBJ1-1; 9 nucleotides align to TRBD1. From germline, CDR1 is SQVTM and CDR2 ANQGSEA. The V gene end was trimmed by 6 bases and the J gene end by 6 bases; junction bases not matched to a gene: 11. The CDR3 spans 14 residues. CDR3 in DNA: TGCAGCGTGAGCCCTGGACAGGGGTATCCTGAAGCTTTCTTT. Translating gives CSVSPGQGYPEAFF.

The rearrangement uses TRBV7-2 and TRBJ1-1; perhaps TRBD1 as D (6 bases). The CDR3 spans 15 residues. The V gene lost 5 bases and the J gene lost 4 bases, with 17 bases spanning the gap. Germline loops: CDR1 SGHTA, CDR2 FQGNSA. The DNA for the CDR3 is TGTGCCAGCAGCACCCGCCCCGGGGGGCGCACTGAAGCTTTCTTT. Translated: CASSTRPGGRTEAFF.

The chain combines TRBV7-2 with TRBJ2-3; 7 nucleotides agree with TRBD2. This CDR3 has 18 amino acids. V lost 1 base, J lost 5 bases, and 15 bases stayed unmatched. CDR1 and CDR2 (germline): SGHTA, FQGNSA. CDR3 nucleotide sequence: TGTGCCAGCAGCTTAGATGATAGACGAGCGGGGCAAAAAGATACGCAGTATTTT. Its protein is CASSLDDRRAGQKDTQYF.

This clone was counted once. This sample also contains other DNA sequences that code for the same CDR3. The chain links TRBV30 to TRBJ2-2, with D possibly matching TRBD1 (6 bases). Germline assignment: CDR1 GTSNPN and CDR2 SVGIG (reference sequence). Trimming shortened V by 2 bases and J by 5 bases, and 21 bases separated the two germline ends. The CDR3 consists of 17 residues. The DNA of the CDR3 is TGTGCCTGGAGTTTATCCAGGGCAGGGGTGAGGACCGGGGAGCTGTTTTTT. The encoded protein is CAWSLSRAGVRTGELFF. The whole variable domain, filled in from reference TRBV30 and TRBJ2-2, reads SQTIHQWPATLVQPVGSPLSLECTVEGTSNPNLYWYRQAAGRGLQLLFYSVGIGQISSEVPQNLSASRPQDRQFILSSKKLLLSDSGFYLCAWSLSRAGVRTGELFFGEGSRLTVL.

The CDR3 DNA follows: TGCGCCAGCAAGGAGAGCAATCAGCCCCAGCATTTT. It codes for CASKESNQPQHF. The chain employs TRBV10-2 and TRBJ1-5; D remains unclear. From germline, CDR1 is WSHSY and CDR2 SAAADI. The CDR3 is 12 amino acids. V was trimmed by 7 bases and J by 1 base, leaving 5 bases between them.

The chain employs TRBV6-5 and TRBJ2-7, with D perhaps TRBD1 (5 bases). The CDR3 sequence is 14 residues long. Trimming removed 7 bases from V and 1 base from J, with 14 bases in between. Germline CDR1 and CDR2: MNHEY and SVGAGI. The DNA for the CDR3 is TGTGCCAGCACAGGACATCTGGGTTCCTACGAGCAGTACTTC. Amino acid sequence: CASTGHLGSYEQYF.

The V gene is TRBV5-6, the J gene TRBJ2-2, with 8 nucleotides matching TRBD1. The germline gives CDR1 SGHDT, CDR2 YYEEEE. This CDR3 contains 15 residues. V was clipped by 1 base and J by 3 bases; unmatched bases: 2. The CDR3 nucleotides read TGTGCCAGCAGCTTGAACAGGGGGGACACCGGGGAGCTGTTTTTT. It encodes CASSLNRGDTGELFF.

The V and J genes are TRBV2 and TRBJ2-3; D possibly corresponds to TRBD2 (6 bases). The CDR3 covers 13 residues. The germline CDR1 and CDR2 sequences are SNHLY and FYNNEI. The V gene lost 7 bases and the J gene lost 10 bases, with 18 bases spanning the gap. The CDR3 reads CASNLGGDPAQYF. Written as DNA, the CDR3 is TGTGCCAGCAATTTGGGGGGAGACCCAGCGCAGTATTTT.

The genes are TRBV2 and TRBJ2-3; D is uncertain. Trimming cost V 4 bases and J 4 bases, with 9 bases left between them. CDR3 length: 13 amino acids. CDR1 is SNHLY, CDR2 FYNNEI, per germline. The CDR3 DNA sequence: TGTGCCAGCAGTGGAGACATGTCAGATACGCAGTATTTT. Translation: CASSGDMSDTQYF.

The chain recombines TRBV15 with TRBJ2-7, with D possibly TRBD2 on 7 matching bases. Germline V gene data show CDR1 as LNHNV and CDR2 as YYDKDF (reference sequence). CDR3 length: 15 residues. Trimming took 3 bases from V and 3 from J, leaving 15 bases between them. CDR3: CATSSEGGALYEQYF. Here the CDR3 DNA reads TGTGCCACCAGCAGTGAAGGGGGGGCTCTCTACGAGCAGTACTTC.

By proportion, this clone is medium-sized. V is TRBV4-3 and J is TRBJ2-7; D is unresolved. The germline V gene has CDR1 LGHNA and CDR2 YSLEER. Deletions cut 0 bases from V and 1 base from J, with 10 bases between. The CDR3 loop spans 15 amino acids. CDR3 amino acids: CASSQDFGGSYEQYF. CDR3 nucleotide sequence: TGCGCCAGCAGCCAAGATTTCGGCGGATCCTACGAGCAGTACTTC.